This TCR beta chain was retrieved from a study of cytomegalovirus exposure and HLA in healthy donors. PCR primers comprised 60 Vbeta and 13 Jbeta primers. The assay was immunoSEQ multiplex PCR, and TCRdb's table has in-frame clones only and misses some. Of over 70,000 clones listed, roughly 60% are singletons. Study conclusions and caveats: Associated with cytomegalovirus, according to the listing, were some 180 TCR beta chains. Later work associated around 18,000 TCR beta sequences with HLA alleles at 0.05 false discovery rate. Across donors, most TCRs were seen rarely, yet some public ones were widespread.

The CDR3 consists of 16 residues. The germline V gene has CDR1 LGHNA and CDR2 YNFKEQ. V was pared by 3 bases and J by 2 bases, with 2 bases of the junction left unmatched. This clone has a handful of counts. The antigen remains unidentified. The sequence came from a woman between 50 and 59 years old in good health and CMV-seropositive. The chain couples TRBV4-2 to TRBJ2-7, with 15 bases that match TRBD2. The sample was PBMCs. The DNA of the CDR3 is TGTGCCAGCAGCCAGGGGACTAGCGGGGGGCCCTACGAGCAGTACTTC. This gives the protein CASSQGTSGGPYEQYF.